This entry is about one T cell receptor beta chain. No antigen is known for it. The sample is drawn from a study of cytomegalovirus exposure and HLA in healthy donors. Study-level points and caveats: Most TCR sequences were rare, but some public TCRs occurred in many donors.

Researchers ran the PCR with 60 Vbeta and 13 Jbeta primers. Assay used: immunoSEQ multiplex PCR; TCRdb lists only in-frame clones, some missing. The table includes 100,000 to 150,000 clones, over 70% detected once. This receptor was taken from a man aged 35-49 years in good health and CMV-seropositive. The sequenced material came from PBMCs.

Here the CDR3 reads CASSKRTGNSYNEQFF. The CDR3 DNA reads as TGTGCCAGCAGCAAGAGGACAGGTAACTCCTACAATGAGCAGTTCTTC. The chain is built from TRBV5-8 and TRBJ2-1; 7 bases match TRBD1. Germline V gene lookup returns CDR1 SGHTS and CDR2 YDEGEE. J was trimmed by 0 bases and V by 4 bases; bases with no gene match: 7. The CDR3 contains 16 residues.